This T cell receptor (beta chain) was sequenced during a study of OX40 agonist ivuxolimab in advanced cancers. The study, taken as a whole, reports: Mean expanded clone counts were higher in CD8+ than CD4+ T cells.

Measured with immunoSEQ multiplex PCR; TCRdb has only the in-frame clones, and not every one. The table has about 79,000 clones, less than 95% seen once. Autoimmune disease history or systemic immunosuppression was exclusionary. There are 13 residues in the CDR3. Per germline, CDR1 SGDLS and CDR2 YYNGEE. V lost 3 bases to trimming and J lost 4 bases, with 10 bases between them. Of note for this clone: Its antigen is not identified.

The specimen comprised CD4+ or CD8+ T cells sorted from blood, sampled in a trial of the OX40 agonist ivuxolimab. The gene calls are TRBV9 and TRBJ2-5; D is perhaps TRBD1 or TRBD2 (5 bases each). The sequence derives from an adult with an advanced solid tumor such as melanoma, head and neck, liver or kidney cancer. CDR3 region: CASSGGRGETQYF. DNA for the CDR3: TGTGCCAGCAGCGGGGGACGGGGAGAGACCCAGTACTTC.